Here is one T cell receptor (beta chain) with its context. Spiking of synthetic TCR analog templates was performed in each PCR. Here immunoSEQ multiplex PCR was the method, and the copy in TCRdb shows in-frame clones only, minus some. This sample has about 51,000 clones, with 88% found just once. Time point in this sample: peripheral blood 6 weeks after treatment start. Germline CDR1 reads GTSNPN; CDR2 reads SVGIG (reference sequence). This CDR3 comprises 13 residues. V lost 8 bases, J lost 3 bases, and 13 bases lay in between. This specimen comes from a study of PD-L1 blockade in urothelial cancer. Study information: About 85% of the 29 patients were males with bladder-origin urothelial cancer. The patients had undergone anywhere from 0 to 3 prior chemotherapy regimens.

The source is a man aged 60 to 69 with urothelial cancer. The genes are TRBV30 and TRBJ1-4; a weak D match, TRBD1 (5 bases). The sequenced sample was PBMCs, obtained around atezolizumab (anti-PD-L1) treatment. In nucleotides, the CDR3 is TGTGCCGGGGCTGGCGCGCCTAATGAAAAACTGTTTTTT. Encoded protein: CAGAGAPNEKLFF. Using reference TRBV30 and TRBJ1-4 for the parts outside the CDR3, the full variable domain is SQTIHQWPATLVQPVGSPLSLECTVEGTSNPNLYWYRQAAGRGLQLLFYSVGIGQISSEVPQNLSASRPQDRQFILSSKKLLLSDSGFYLCAGAGAPNEKLFFGSGTQLSVL.